These 26 T cell receptor beta chains were all obtained from the same sample, sequenced in a study of blood T cell repertoires in COVID-19 (dated by TCRdb to 2020 to 2021). The library was prepared using the immunoSEQ multiplex PCR assay. TCRdb holds this immuneACCESS table with in-frame rearrangements only. Some clones are missing; in checked studies, unresolved V genes explain under half, and the rest has no known cause. This sample is represented by over 450,000 clones; around nine tenths of them were singletons. The ten biggest clones cover less than 9.5% of the sample. The sample consisted of peripheral blood. These receptors all come from a woman in her forties or fifties with COVID-19, enrolled during active disease.

The genes are TRBV10-3 and TRBJ1-2; TRBD1 might be the D (5 bases). Trimming removed 2 bases at V and 8 bases at J, with 15 bases between. The germline V gene encodes CDR1 ENHRY and CDR2 SYGVKD. The CDR3 length is 14 residues. The CDR3 sequence is CAISEGALSWGYTF. The CDR3 DNA reads as TGTGCCATCAGTGAGGGGGCGCTAAGTTGGGGCTACACCTTC.

The V call is TRBV3-1 (or the pseudogene TRBV3-2), the J call TRBJ2-7, with 7 bases matching TRBD2. This CDR3 has 15 amino acids. V was pared by 1 base and J by 3 bases, with 6 bases of the junction left unmatched. Germline-derived CDR1 and CDR2 are LGHDT and YNNKEL (reference sequence). The chain's CDR3 is CASSQGGASGYEQYF. The CDR3 coding sequence is TGTGCCAGCAGCCAAGGAGGTGCTAGCGGCTACGAGCAGTACTTC.

The rearrangement joins TRBV6-1 to TRBJ1-1; D remains unclear. This CDR3 has 14 amino acids. Deletions cut 1 base from V and 6 bases from J, with 12 bases between. In germline, CDR1 is MNHNS, CDR2 SASEGT. The CDR3 here is CASSEVVGSPEAFF. CDR3 coding DNA: TGTGCCAGCAGTGAAGTAGTAGGGAGTCCTGAAGCTTTCTTT.

As concerns this clone: At the DNA level, this CDR3 is encoded by other sequences in the same sample as well. The chain is built from TRBV6-5 and TRBJ2-2; the D is unclear. CDR1 and CDR2 (germline): MNHEY, SVGAGI. V was pared by 7 bases and J by 5 bases, with 17 bases between. The CDR3 is 15 residues long. The DNA for the CDR3 is TGTGCCAGCAAAGCTTACCTGCATAATACCGGGGAGCTGTTTTTT. Residues: CASKAYLHNTGELFF.

This chain uses TRBV7-2 with TRBJ2-4; TRBD1 agrees at 8 bases. V gave up 4 bases and J gave up 7 bases; unmatched junction bases: 9. CDR1 is SGHTA, CDR2 FQGNSA, per germline. This CDR3 region has 15 residues. CDR3 amino acids: CASSSTQGAGNIQYF. Here the CDR3 DNA reads TGTGCCAGCAGCTCAACTCAGGGGGCAGGTAACATTCAGTACTTC.

The rearrangement links TRBV7-9 to TRBJ2-7; tentative D call: TRBD1 (5 bases). The CDR3 runs 13 residues. Germline CDR1 is SEHNR and CDR2 is FQNEAQ (reference sequence). V was pared by 5 bases and J by 2 bases, with 10 bases between. CDR3 protein: CASSRTRAYEQYF. CDR3 coding DNA: TGTGCCAGCAGCCGGACCAGGGCCTACGAGCAGTACTTC.

V usage is TRBV30 and J usage is TRBJ2-5; 9 nucleotides line up with TRBD2. The V segment lost 0 bases and the J segment 0 bases; nucleotides outside the gene matches: 17. CDR1 and CDR2 from the germline V gene are GTSNPN and SVGIG (reference sequence). This CDR3 region has 20 residues. The DNA of the CDR3 is TGTGCCTGGAGTGTATATTTCAAGCCTAGCGGGGTCGGGTACCAAGAGACCCAGTACTTC. This codes for CAWSVYFKPSGVGYQETQYF.

The chain links TRBV5-4 to TRBJ2-1, with 8 positions matching TRBD1. Germline CDR1 is SGHNT and CDR2 is YYREEE (reference sequence). Trimming cost V 3 bases and J 0 bases; bases outside gene matches: 2. This CDR3 region has 15 residues. The CDR3: CASSWDRSSYNEQFF. In nucleotides, the CDR3 is TGTGCCAGCAGCTGGGACAGGAGCTCCTACAATGAGCAGTTCTTC.

This clone was observed a single time. The rearrangement uses TRBV29-1 and TRBJ2-3; D remains unclear. Germline V lookup: CDR1 SQVTM, CDR2 ANQGSEA. The CDR3 runs 14 residues. V lost 6 bases, J lost 2 bases, and 15 bases lay in between. In nucleotides, the CDR3 is TGCAGCGTCACCCCCACAGACCTCACAGATACGCAGTATTTT. This encodes CSVTPTDLTDTQYF.

The chain carries TRBV18 and TRBJ2-6; 7 nucleotides align to TRBD1. The V gene end was trimmed by 6 bases and the J gene end by 0 bases; junction bases not matched to a gene: 5. The CDR3 sequence is 16 residues long. The germline gives CDR1 KGHSH, CDR2 LQKENI. CDR3 region: CASSPTGPSGANVLTF. CDR3 DNA: TGTGCCAGCTCGCCGACAGGGCCCTCTGGGGCCAACGTCCTGACTTTC.

The chain couples TRBV29-1 to TRBJ1-4; 8 bases fit TRBD1. CDR3 length: 12 residues. V gave up 6 bases and J gave up 6 bases; unmatched junction bases: 3. CDR1 and CDR2 (germline): SQVTM, ANQGSEA. CDR3 loop: CSVRTGYEKLFF. CDR3 nucleotides: TGCAGCGTCCGGACAGGGTATGAAAAACTGTTTTTT.

J is TRBJ2-7 and V is TRBV6-4; maybe TRBD2 (5 bases). This CDR3 contains 13 residues. In germline, CDR1 is MRHNA, CDR2 SNTAGT. The ends were cut back, 10 bases at V and 2 bases at J, with 15 bases in the middle. The CDR3 DNA follows: TGTGCCACCCGGGGAACGGAGCCCTACGAGCAGTACTTC. Translating gives CATRGTEPYEQYF.

This chain joins TRBV7-8 and TRBJ1-1; TRBD1 agrees at 12 bases. This CDR3 is 19 amino acids long. V dropped 5 bases and J dropped 0; count of bases not matched to a gene: 13. Germline CDR1 is SGHVS and CDR2 is FQNEAQ. This chain's CDR3 is CASSLRDRGLLGMNTEAFF. The CDR3 coding sequence is TGTGCCAGCAGCCTCCGGGACAGGGGGCTTTTAGGTATGAACACTGAAGCTTTCTTT.

The rearrangement uses TRBV7-8 and TRBJ2-7, with D possibly called TRBD1 or TRBD2 (5 bases each). In germline, CDR1 is SGHVS, CDR2 FQNEAQ. Trimming took 5 bases from V and 2 from J, leaving 13 bases between them. The CDR3 is 14 residues long. The CDR3 DNA is TGTGCCAGCAGCCGGGGCCCGGCTGCCTACGAGCAGTACTTC. As protein: CASSRGPAAYEQYF.

This chain joins TRBV28 and TRBJ1-2; D is unresolved. This CDR3 has 15 residues. Trimming cost V 8 bases and J 3 bases, with 19 bases left between them. Germline values: CDR1 MDHEN, CDR2 SYDVKM. CDR3 nucleotides: TGTGCCAGCTCCGGGGTGGACGGCGGCTACTATGGCTACACCTTC. It encodes CASSGVDGGYYGYTF.

The rearrangement uses TRBV6-1 and TRBJ1-2, with TRBD1 matching 9 bases. With 3 bases clipped from V and 2 bases from J, the junction kept 4 bases outside the gene matches. Germline V CDR1 and CDR2: MNHNS, SASEGT. The CDR3 runs to 15 residues. The CDR3 nucleotides are TGTGCCAGCAGTGATCCCGACAGGGGGAACTATGGCTACACCTTC. Protein: CASSDPDRGNYGYTF.

The chain joins TRBV14 to TRBJ1-3, with D unresolved. V was shortened by 3 bases and J by 4 bases, with 16 bases between the two germline ends. The germline V gene has CDR1 SGHDN and CDR2 FVKESK. The CDR3 has 16 amino acids. CDR3 amino acids: CASSHPFEGLGNTIYF. As DNA, the CDR3 is TGTGCCAGCAGCCATCCCTTCGAGGGCTTAGGAAACACCATATATTTT.

This clone is a singleton in its sample. The chain carries TRBV13 and TRBJ1-5; tentatively, D is TRBD1 (6 bases). Germline loops: CDR1 PRHDT, CDR2 FYEKMQ (reference sequence). Trimming took off 2 bases at V and 4 bases at J, with 30 bases between the two ends. The CDR3 totals 21 residues. This CDR3 is CASSLNPPSQGLKSPNQPQHF. As DNA, the CDR3 is TGTGCCAGCAGCTTAAACCCCCCCTCACAGGGTCTAAAATCCCCTAATCAGCCCCAGCATTTT.

The chain is built from TRBV28 and TRBJ1-2; weak D call: TRBD1 (5 bases). Germline CDR1 is MDHEN and CDR2 is SYDVKM. The CDR3 is 13 residues long. Trimming cost V 5 bases and J 8 bases, with 15 bases left between them. The CDR3 DNA reads as TGTGCCAGCAGTGTAAGGGGTCGCGACGGCTACACCTTC. It specifies CASSVRGRDGYTF.

The V gene is TRBV4-1, the J gene TRBJ1-4; TRBD1 agrees at 10 bases. The CDR3 sequence is 15 residues long. Germline V CDR1 and CDR2: MGHRA, YSYEKL. The trim removed 3 bases at V and 8 bases at J, leaving 6 bases unmatched. CDR3 protein: CASSQFRDRGEKLFF. The CDR3 nucleotides read TGCGCCAGCAGCCAGTTCCGGGACAGGGGCGAAAAACTGTTTTTT.

Here the CDR3 DNA reads TGTGCCACCAGTGATTCAGGGGGCGCGGGCTACGAGCAGTACTTC. Translating it yields CATSDSGGAGYEQYF. The rearrangement uses TRBV24-1 and TRBJ2-7, with 8 nucleotides matching TRBD1. CDR1 and CDR2 from the germline V gene are KGHDR and SFDVKD. The CDR3 contains 15 residues. The V segment lost 2 bases and the J segment 3 bases; nucleotides outside the gene matches: 5.

CDR3 amino acids: CAWRVGATWNTEAFF. CDR3 in DNA: TGTGCCTGGAGAGTGGGGGCAACATGGAACACTGAAGCTTTCTTT. The rearrangement links TRBV30 to TRBJ1-1; possibly TRBD1 for D (6 bases). Per the germline V gene, CDR1 is GTSNPN and CDR2 is SVGIG (reference sequence). Deletions cut 3 bases from V and 1 base from J, with 15 bases between. CDR3 length: 15 residues.

The rearrangement links TRBV30 to TRBJ2-7, with TRBD1 as a possible D gene (5 bases). This CDR3 spans 11 amino acids. Germline V gene lookup returns CDR1 GTSNPN and CDR2 SVGIG (reference sequence). The V end was cut by 3 bases, the J end by 6 bases, with 9 bases between. In DNA form, the CDR3 reads TGTGCCTGGAGAGTAAGGGGCGAGCAGTACTTC. As protein: CAWRVRGEQYF.

The chain carries TRBV14 and TRBJ2-7; D perhaps matches TRBD1 (6 bases). V was trimmed by 0 bases and J by 2 bases, leaving 14 bases between them. This CDR3 has 16 amino acids. Germline V gene lookup returns CDR1 SGHDN and CDR2 FVKESK. The CDR3 nucleotides read TGTGCCAGCAGCCAAGACCCCAGGGGCCCGACCTACGAGCAGTACTTC. The encoded protein is CASSQDPRGPTYEQYF.

The chain joins TRBV18 to TRBJ1-4, with a weak D call TRBD1 (5 bases). The germline gives CDR1 KGHSH, CDR2 LQKENI. CDR3 size: 16 residues. The V gene lost 4 bases and the J gene lost 0 bases, with 12 bases spanning the gap. The CDR3, as DNA: TGTGCCAGCTCACTCCGGACACCTGCAACTAATGAAAAACTGTTTTTT. This codes for CASSLRTPATNEKLFF. Drawing the rest from reference TRBV18 and TRBJ1-4, the complete variable domain is NAGVMQNPRHLVRRRGQEARLRCSPMKGHSHVYWYRQLPEEGLKFMVYLQKENIIDESGMPKERFSAEFPKEGPSILRIQQVVRGDSAAYFCASSLRTPATNEKLFFGSGTQLSVL.

The chain recombines TRBV10-3 with TRBJ2-1; a weak D match, TRBD1 (6 bases). The V end was cut by 0 bases, the J end by 7 bases, with 16 bases between. CDR1 ENHRY and CDR2 SYGVKD come from the germline V gene. This CDR3 has 16 residues. The CDR3: CAISESKQGSVNEQFF. CDR3 DNA: TGTGCCATCAGTGAGTCGAAACAGGGTTCGGTAAATGAGCAGTTCTTC.